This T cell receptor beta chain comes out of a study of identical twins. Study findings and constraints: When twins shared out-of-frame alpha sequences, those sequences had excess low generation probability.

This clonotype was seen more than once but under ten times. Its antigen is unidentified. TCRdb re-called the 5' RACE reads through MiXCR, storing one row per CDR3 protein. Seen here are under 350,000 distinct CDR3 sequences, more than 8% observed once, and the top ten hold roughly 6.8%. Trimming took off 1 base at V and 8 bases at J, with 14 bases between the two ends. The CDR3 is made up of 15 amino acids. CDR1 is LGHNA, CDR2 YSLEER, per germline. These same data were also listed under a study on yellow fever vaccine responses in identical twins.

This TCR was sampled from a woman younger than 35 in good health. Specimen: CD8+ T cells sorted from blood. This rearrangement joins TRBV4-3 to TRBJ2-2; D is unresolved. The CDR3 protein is CASSQARQGGGELFF. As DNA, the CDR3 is TGCGCCAGCAGCCAAGCCCGACAAGGTGGGGGGGAGCTGTTTTTT.